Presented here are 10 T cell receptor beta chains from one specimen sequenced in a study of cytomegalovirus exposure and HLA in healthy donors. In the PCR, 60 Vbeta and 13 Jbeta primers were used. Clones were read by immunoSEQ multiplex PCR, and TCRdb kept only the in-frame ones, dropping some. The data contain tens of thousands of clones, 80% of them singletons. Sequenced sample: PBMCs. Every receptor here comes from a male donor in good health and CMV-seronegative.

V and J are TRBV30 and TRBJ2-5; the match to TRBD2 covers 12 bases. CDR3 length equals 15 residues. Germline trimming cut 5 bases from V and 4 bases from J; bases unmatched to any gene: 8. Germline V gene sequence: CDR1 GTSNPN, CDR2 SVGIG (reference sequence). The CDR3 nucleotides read TGTGCCTGGGGCGGACTAGCGGGATTGGGAGAGACCCAGTACTTC. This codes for CAWGGLAGLGETQYF.

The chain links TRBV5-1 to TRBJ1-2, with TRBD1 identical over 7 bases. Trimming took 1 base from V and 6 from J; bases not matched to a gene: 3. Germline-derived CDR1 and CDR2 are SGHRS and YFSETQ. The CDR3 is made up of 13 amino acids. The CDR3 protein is CASSLFGQDGYTF. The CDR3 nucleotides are TGCGCCAGCAGCTTGTTCGGACAGGATGGCTACACCTTC. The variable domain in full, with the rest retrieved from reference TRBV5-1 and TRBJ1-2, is KAGVTQTPRYLIKTRGQQVTLSCSPISGHRSVSWYQQTPGQGLQFLFEYFSETQRNKGNFPGRFSGRQFSNSRSEMNVSTLELGDSALYLCASSLFGQDGYTFGSGTRLTVV.

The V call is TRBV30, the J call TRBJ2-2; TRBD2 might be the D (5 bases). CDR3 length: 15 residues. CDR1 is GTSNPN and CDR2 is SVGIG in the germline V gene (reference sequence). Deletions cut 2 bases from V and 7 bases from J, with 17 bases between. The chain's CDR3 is CAWSQASPGIGELFF. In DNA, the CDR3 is TGTGCCTGGAGTCAGGCCTCCCCCGGGATCGGGGAGCTGTTTTTT.

CDR3 sequence: CASSIDTASYEQYF. The DNA for the CDR3 is TGTGCCAGCTCCATCGACACGGCATCCTACGAGCAGTACTTC. The V gene is TRBV6-1, the J gene TRBJ2-7; D is ambiguous. Trimming removed 8 bases at V and 1 base at J, with 15 bases between. The CDR3 loop spans 14 amino acids. In germline, CDR1 is MNHNS, CDR2 SASEGT.

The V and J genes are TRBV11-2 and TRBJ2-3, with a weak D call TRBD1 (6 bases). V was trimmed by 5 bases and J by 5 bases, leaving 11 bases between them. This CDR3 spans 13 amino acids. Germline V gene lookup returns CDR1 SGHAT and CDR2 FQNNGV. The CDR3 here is CASSVGQLDTQYF. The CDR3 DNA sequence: TGTGCCAGCAGCGTCGGACAGTTAGATACGCAGTATTTT.

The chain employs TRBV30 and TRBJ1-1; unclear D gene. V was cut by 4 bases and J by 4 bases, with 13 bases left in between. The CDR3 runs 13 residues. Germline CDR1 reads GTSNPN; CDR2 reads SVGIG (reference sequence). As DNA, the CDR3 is TGTGCCTGGAATGCTGCGGTAACCACTGAAGCTTTCTTT. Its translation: CAWNAAVTTEAFF.

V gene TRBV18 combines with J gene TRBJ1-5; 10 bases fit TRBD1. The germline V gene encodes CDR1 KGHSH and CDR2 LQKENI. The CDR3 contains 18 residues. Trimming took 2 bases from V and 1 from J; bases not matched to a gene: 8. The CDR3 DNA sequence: TGTGCCAGCTCACCAAACCTCGGGACAGGGGAAAGCAATCAGCCCCAGCATTTT. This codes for CASSPNLGTGESNQPQHF.

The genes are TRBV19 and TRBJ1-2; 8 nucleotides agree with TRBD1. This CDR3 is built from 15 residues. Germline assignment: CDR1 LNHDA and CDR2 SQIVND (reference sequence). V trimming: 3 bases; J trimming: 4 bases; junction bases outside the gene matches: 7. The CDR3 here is CASSMSGQGAYGYTF. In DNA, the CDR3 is TGTGCCAGTAGTATGTCCGGGCAGGGGGCCTATGGCTACACCTTC.

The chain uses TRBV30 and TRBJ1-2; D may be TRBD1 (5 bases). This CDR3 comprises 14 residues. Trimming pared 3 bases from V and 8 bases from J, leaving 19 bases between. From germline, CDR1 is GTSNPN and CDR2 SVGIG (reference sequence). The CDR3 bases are TGTGCCTGGAGCCGCGGCAGGACATCTTCCGGCTACACCTTC. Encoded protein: CAWSRGRTSSGYTF.

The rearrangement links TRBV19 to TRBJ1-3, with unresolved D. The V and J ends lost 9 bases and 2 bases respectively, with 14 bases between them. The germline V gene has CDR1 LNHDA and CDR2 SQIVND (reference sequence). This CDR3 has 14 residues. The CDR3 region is CASSVGIAGNTIYF. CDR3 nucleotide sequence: TGTGCCAGCTCTGTCGGGATAGCTGGAAACACCATATATTTT. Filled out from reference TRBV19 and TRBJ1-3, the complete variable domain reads DGGITQSPKYLFRKEGQNVTLSCEQNLNHDAMYWYRQDPGQGLRLIYYSQIVNDFQKGDIAEGYSVSREKKESFPLTVTSAQKNPTAFYLCASSVGIAGNTIYFGEGSWLTVV.